A single sample is the source of the 24 T cell receptor beta chains below, sequenced in a study of T cell repertoires in cytomegalovirus infection. These receptors' targets are unknown. TCRdb re-called the reads with MiXCR, one entry per CDR3 protein. The sample contains approximately 770,000 distinct CDR3 sequences, about 28% of which appear only once. Source: cultured CD8+ T cells from PBMCs, taken from culture after CMV antigen stimulation. These receptors came from a human donor in good health (CMV status not recorded). Some clones in this sample may be carry-over from other donors' samples.

Only a few counts were recorded for this clonotype. V is TRBV7-6 and J is TRBJ1-5; 9 bases are shared with TRBD1. J gave up 5 bases and V 1 base, and 3 bases lay outside the gene matches. CDR1 is SGHVS, CDR2 FNYEAQ, per germline. This CDR3 spans 15 amino acids. This CDR3 is CASSLGTGVHQPQHF. The CDR3, as DNA: TGTGCCAGCAGCTTAGGGACAGGGGTTCATCAGCCCCAGCATTTT. Full variable domain (rest looked up from reference TRBV7-6 and TRBJ1-5): GAGVSQSPRYKVTKRGQDVALRCDPISGHVSLYWYRQALGQGPEFLTYFNYEAQQDKSGLPNDRFSAERPEGSISTLTIQRTEQRDSAMYRCASSLGTGVHQPQHFGDGTRLSIL.

The chain couples TRBV7-6 to TRBJ1-5; D gene unclear. Between the trimmed V and J ends, which lost 1 base and 7 bases, there was a span of 8 bases. CDR1 is SGHVS and CDR2 is FNYEAQ in the germline V gene. The CDR3 is 13 residues long. Written as DNA, the CDR3 is TGTGCCAGCAGCTTAGAAATGGGACAGCCCCAGCATTTT. Translating it yields CASSLEMGQPQHF.

This clonotype was seen a handful of times. V usage is TRBV28 and J usage is TRBJ2-5; TRBD1 aligns across 7 bases. The CDR3 length is 17 residues. Germline V gene sequence: CDR1 MDHEN, CDR2 SYDVKM. V dropped 1 base and J dropped 4; count of bases not matched to a gene: 12. CDR3 nucleotide sequence: TGTGCCAGCAGTTTATCCGGCCAGGGGGTGATCGGAGAGACCCAGTACTTC. Its translation: CASSLSGQGVIGETQYF.

This clonotype came up once. The J gene is TRBJ2-6, the V gene TRBV29-1; no clear D. The CDR3 sequence is 14 residues long. CDR1 is SQVTM and CDR2 is ANQGSEA in the germline V gene. Trimming left V 4 bases short and J 0 bases short, with 7 bases between. CDR3 protein: CSVGGDSGANVLTF. The DNA for the CDR3 is TGCAGCGTTGGTGGGGACTCTGGGGCCAACGTCCTGACTTTC.

CDR3 DNA sequence: TGCGCCAGCAGCCAAGTATGGGGGCCGAACACTGAAGCTTTCTTT. Its protein is CASSQVWGPNTEAFF. J is TRBJ1-1 and V is TRBV4-3; maybe TRBD1 (6 bases). The CDR3 covers 15 residues. The V and J ends lost 1 base and 1 base respectively, with 10 bases between them. Germline CDR1 LGHNA, CDR2 YSLEER.

The V call is TRBV4-1, the J call TRBJ1-2; D is perhaps TRBD1 (5 bases). CDR1 and CDR2 from the germline V gene are MGHRA and YSYEKL. Trimming removed 1 base at V and 3 bases at J, with 12 bases between. There are 15 residues in the CDR3. CDR3 sequence: CASSQGVRVDYGYTF. Written as DNA, the CDR3 is TGCGCCAGCAGCCAAGGAGTCAGGGTGGACTATGGCTACACCTTC.

The chain uses TRBV6-1 and TRBJ1-1, with TRBD1 as a possible D gene (5 bases). Trimming took 5 bases from V and 4 from J, leaving 11 bases between them. This CDR3 region has 13 residues. Per the germline V gene, CDR1 is MNHNS and CDR2 is SASEGT. The CDR3 loop reads CASSYAGLTEAFF. The CDR3 nucleotides read TGTGCCAGCAGTTACGCGGGACTCACTGAAGCTTTCTTT.

The chain has TRBV6-2 or TRBV6-3 and TRBJ1-5; D ambiguous. V lost 4 bases and J lost 3, with 16 bases in between. CDR1 is MNHEY and CDR2 is SVGEGT in the germline V gene. The CDR3 has 16 residues. CDR3 loop: CASSFRPAGDNQPQHF. CDR3 bases: TGTGCCAGCAGTTTTCGGCCAGCCGGGGACAATCAGCCCCAGCATTTT.

The rearrangement joins TRBV6-5 to TRBJ2-7; 7 bases align to TRBD2. Per germline, CDR1 MNHEY and CDR2 SVGAGI. CDR3 size: 15 residues. With V trimmed by 2 bases and J by 3 bases, 7 bases remained unmatched. CDR3 residues: CASSYTGLLLYEQYF. DNA of the CDR3: TGTGCCAGCAGTTACACGGGACTACTCCTCTACGAGCAGTACTTC.

The genes are TRBV6-2 or TRBV6-3 and TRBJ2-3, with D perhaps given as TRBD1 or TRBD2 (6 bases each). The CDR3 has 16 amino acids. V shed 5 bases and J shed 5 bases, with 20 bases lying between them. Germline V gene sequence: CDR1 MNHEY, CDR2 SVGEGT. The CDR3 is CASSPSFGGLGDTQYF. The CDR3 DNA reads TGTGCCAGCAGTCCTTCATTCGGGGGCTTAGGAGATACGCAGTATTTT.

This clonotype appeared a few times. This chain connects TRBV7-9 to TRBJ2-1; possible D gene TRBD2, 7 bases. With 0 bases removed from V and 9 bases from J, the gap between germline ends came to 15 bases. The germline V gene has CDR1 SEHNR and CDR2 FQNEAQ (reference sequence). CDR3 size: 15 residues. The CDR3 spells CASSLAGGPSGEQFF. The CDR3 coding sequence is TGTGCCAGCAGCTTAGCGGGGGGGCCTTCTGGTGAGCAGTTCTTC.

The V gene is TRBV12-5, the J gene TRBJ1-5; perhaps TRBD1 as D (6 bases). Deletions cut 3 bases from V and 4 bases from J, with 19 bases between. The CDR3 totals 17 residues. CDR1 is LGHNT, CDR2 FRNRAP, per germline. CDR3 sequence (DNA): TGTGCTAGTGGTTTCGTCCCCTATGAGGGGGAGAATCAGCCCCAGCATTTT. Its translation: CASGFVPYEGENQPQHF. The full variable domain, rest sourced from reference TRBV12-5 and TRBJ1-5, is DARVTQTPRHKVTEMGQEVTMRCQPILGHNTVFWYRQTMMQGLELLAYFRNRAPLDDSGMPKDRFSAEMPDATLATLKIQPSEPRDSAVYFCASGFVPYEGENQPQHFGDGTRLSIL.

This clonotype was observed a few times. The genes are TRBV6-5 and TRBJ1-2; TRBD1 matches at 7 bases. CDR1 and CDR2 from the germline V gene are MNHEY and SVGAGI. Trimming at V came to 7 bases and at J to 6 bases, leaving 8 bases not matched to a gene. The CDR3 has 13 amino acids. In DNA, the CDR3 is TGTGCCAGCACCAGGGGGTTGGGAAATGGCTACACCTTC. It translates to CASTRGLGNGYTF.

This clonotype showed up just once. The rearrangement links TRBV3-1 to TRBJ2-1, with TRBD2 matching over 7 bases. After removal of 3 bases from V and 8 bases from J, the junction contained 19 bases not matched to a gene. The germline gives CDR1 LGHDT, CDR2 YNNKEL (reference sequence). This CDR3 comprises 18 residues. The CDR3 loop is CASSQGGLGLVFIDEQFF. DNA for the CDR3: TGTGCCAGCAGCCAGGGAGGTCTAGGACTAGTATTTATCGATGAGCAGTTCTTC.

A few counts support this clonotype. The rearrangement joins TRBV2 to TRBJ1-5; D remains ambiguous. Germline CDR1 SNHLY, CDR2 FYNNEI. The V end lost 6 bases, the J end lost 0 bases, and 6 bases lay between the germline ends. The CDR3 runs 13 residues. The CDR3 protein is CASSHISNQPQHF. The CDR3 nucleotides are TGTGCCAGCAGCCACATTAGCAATCAGCCCCAGCATTTT.

V is TRBV7-3 and J is TRBJ1-6; 7 nucleotides agree with TRBD1. This CDR3 is built from 15 residues. With V trimmed by 5 bases and J by 9 bases, 10 bases remained unmatched. Germline values: CDR1 SGHTA, CDR2 FQGTGA. The CDR3 nucleotides read TGTGCCAGCAGCCGAACGACAGGGAAAGGTTCACCCCTCCACTTT. Encoded protein: CASSRTTGKGSPLHF.

The chain recombines TRBV5-4 with TRBJ1-1; D gene unclear. Trimming took off 2 bases at V and 3 bases at J, with 5 bases between the two ends. The CDR3 is 12 amino acids. In germline, CDR1 is SGHNT, CDR2 YYREEE (reference sequence). The CDR3 bases are TGTGCCAGCAGCTTTGGTTACACTGAAGCTTTCTTT. Translating gives CASSFGYTEAFF.

The chain is built from TRBV20-1 and TRBJ2-7, with a weak D call TRBD2 (6 bases). From germline, CDR1 is DFQATT and CDR2 SNEGSKA (reference sequence). The CDR3 has 13 residues. V was shortened by 3 bases and J by 0 bases, with 9 bases between the two germline ends. DNA for the CDR3: TGCAGTGCTAGCGGGGGTCCCTCCTACGAGCAGTACTTC. It encodes CSASGGPSYEQYF.

The chain combines TRBV12-3 or TRBV12-4 with TRBJ2-3; 10 bases align to TRBD2. CDR3 length equals 14 residues. The junction had 10 bases not matched to a gene; V was cut back by 10 bases and J by 6 bases. CDR3: CATRASGGADTQYF. CDR3 sequence (DNA): TGTGCCACCAGAGCCAGCGGGGGGGCCGATACGCAGTATTTT.

J is TRBJ2-1 and V is TRBV19; D uncertain. CDR1 is LNHDA, CDR2 SQIVND, per germline (reference sequence). There are 14 residues in the CDR3. Trimming cost V 7 bases and J 4 bases, with 14 bases left between them. This CDR3 is CASNGPPSYNEQFF. CDR3 DNA sequence: TGTGCCAGTAATGGACCTCCTTCTTACAATGAGCAGTTCTTC.

This clonotype showed up many times. This sequence joins TRBV7-8 and TRBJ1-1; TRBD1 is a possible D gene (5 bases). V lost 8 bases and J lost 2, with 18 bases in between. The CDR3 sequence is 15 residues long. Looked up from germline, CDR1 is SGHVS and CDR2 is FQNEAQ. The CDR3 spells CASGTRDYGNTEAFF. The CDR3 DNA is TGTGCCAGCGGTACCAGGGACTACGGTAACACTGAAGCTTTCTTT.

The chain is built from TRBV2 and TRBJ2-7; tentatively, D is TRBD2 (6 bases). The CDR3 spans 14 residues. In germline, CDR1 is SNHLY, CDR2 FYNNEI. V lost 3 bases and J lost 4, with 13 bases in between. The CDR3 sequence: CASSDGGKGYEQYF. The CDR3 DNA follows: TGTGCCAGCAGTGACGGGGGTAAAGGGTACGAGCAGTACTTC.

The V gene is TRBV19, the J gene TRBJ1-1; no firm D call. V gave up 0 bases and J gave up 3 bases, with 8 bases separating them. There are 14 residues in the CDR3. Germline CDR1 LNHDA, CDR2 SQIVND (reference sequence). Here the CDR3 reads CASSIDVGYTEAFF. The CDR3 DNA is TGTGCCAGTAGTATAGATGTTGGGTACACTGAAGCTTTCTTT.

There are many counts of this clonotype. The rearrangement links TRBV28 to TRBJ2-7, with a tentative D call TRBD1 (6 bases). Germline CDR1 is MDHEN and CDR2 is SYDVKM. Trimming shortened V by 3 bases and J by 3 bases, and 12 bases separated the two germline ends. This CDR3 region has 14 residues. The CDR3 loop is CASSFRDTSYEQYV. CDR3 nucleotide sequence: TGTGCCAGCAGTTTTCGGGACACGAGCTACGAGCAGTACGTC.